This entry lists 13 T cell receptor beta chains sequenced from one sample in a study of cytomegalovirus exposure and HLA in healthy donors. The protocol was immunoSEQ multiplex PCR, while the TCRdb copy is restricted to in-frame clones and leaves out a portion. Among approximately 60,000 clones, 85% to 95% were seen once, and the ten largest hold about 7%. The sample was PBMCs. The origin of the receptors is a young woman in good health and CMV-seropositive.

The chain joins TRBV30 to TRBJ1-1; TRBD1 matches 9 bases. The CDR3 loop spans 13 amino acids. J lost 0 bases, V lost 5 bases, and 1 base had no gene match. The germline V gene has CDR1 GTSNPN and CDR2 SVGIG (reference sequence). The CDR3 DNA sequence: TGTGCCTGGCGACAGGGGGTGAACACTGAAGCTTTCTTT. Amino acids: CAWRQGVNTEAFF.

The chain employs TRBV28 and TRBJ2-5, with TRBD1 identical over 7 bases. The trim removed 6 bases at V and 2 bases at J, leaving 9 bases unmatched. The CDR3 runs 15 residues. Germline-derived CDR1 and CDR2 are MDHEN and SYDVKM. CDR3 sequence: CASSLGAGGQETQYF. CDR3 nucleotides: TGTGCCAGCAGCTTGGGGGCAGGGGGTCAAGAGACCCAGTACTTC.

This chain joins TRBV5-1 and TRBJ1-1; 8 bases map to TRBD1. With V trimmed by 3 bases and J by 3 bases, 4 bases remained unmatched. Germline V gives CDR1 SGHRS, CDR2 YFSETQ. CDR3 size: 14 residues. The CDR3 nucleotides read TGCGCCAGCAGCTACAGGGGGATGGACACTGAAGCTTTCTTT. Protein: CASSYRGMDTEAFF.

V gene TRBV9 combines with J gene TRBJ1-5, with a tentative D call TRBD1 (6 bases). Germline V lookup: CDR1 SGDLS, CDR2 YYNGEE. The CDR3 sequence is 15 residues long. Trimming stripped 0 bases from V and 3 bases from J, with 10 bases between. CDR3 nucleotides: TGTGCCAGCAGCGTAGATCCAGGGGCCAATCAGCCCCAGCATTTT. Amino acid sequence: CASSVDPGANQPQHF.

The DNA of the CDR3 is TGCGCCAGCAGCCAAGACCGGGGACAGATGAACACTGAAGCTTTCTTT. Translating it yields CASSQDRGQMNTEAFF. The chain links TRBV4-1 to TRBJ1-1; TRBD1 aligns across 7 bases. Germline-derived CDR1 and CDR2 are MGHRA and YSYEKL. V dropped 0 bases and J dropped 0; count of bases not matched to a gene: 4. CDR3 size: 16 residues.

The chain couples TRBV5-1 to TRBJ2-3; 7 bases map to TRBD2. CDR1 and CDR2 from the germline V gene are SGHRS and YFSETQ. This CDR3 has 15 residues. J gave up 1 base and V 2 bases, and 4 bases lay outside the gene matches. CDR3 sequence reads: CASSFLGRGTDTQYF. The CDR3 coding sequence is TGCGCCAGCAGCTTCCTGGGGAGGGGCACAGATACGCAGTATTTT.

This chain uses TRBV30 with TRBJ1-4; the D gene is possibly TRBD1 (6 bases). The germline CDR1 and CDR2 sequences are GTSNPN and SVGIG (reference sequence). Trimming shortened V by 3 bases and J by 2 bases, and 10 bases separated the two germline ends. CDR3 size: 14 residues. The CDR3 region is CAWRGGPTNEKLFF. CDR3 sequence (DNA): TGTGCCTGGAGAGGGGGTCCCACTAATGAAAAACTGTTTTTT.

The J gene is TRBJ1-2, the V gene TRBV27, with D perhaps TRBD1 (5 bases). This CDR3 has 15 amino acids. Germline V gene sequence: CDR1 MNHEY, CDR2 SMNVEV (reference sequence). V lost 4 bases, J lost 3 bases, and 15 bases lay in between. DNA of the CDR3: TGTGCCAGCAGTTCGGGGGTGGGGCAGGACTATGGCTACACCTTC. Encoded protein: CASSSGVGQDYGYTF.

V and J are TRBV7-6 and TRBJ1-5; D unclear. This CDR3 spans 13 amino acids. Germline values: CDR1 SGHVS, CDR2 FNYEAQ. V was pared by 8 bases and J by 7 bases, with 15 bases between. The CDR3 bases are TGTGCCAGCGCCCCGATGCCCGGGCAGCCCCAGCATTTT. Encoded protein: CASAPMPGQPQHF.

The V and J genes are TRBV28 and TRBJ1-3; 8 bases are shared with TRBD1. This CDR3 is built from 16 residues. CDR1 is MDHEN and CDR2 is SYDVKM in the germline V gene. J gave up 0 bases and V 3 bases, and 4 bases lay outside the gene matches. The CDR3 DNA is TGTGCCAGCAGTTTTCTAGGGACAGGCTCTGGAAACACCATATATTTT. Protein: CASSFLGTGSGNTIYF.

This clone is a singleton in its sample. The gene calls are TRBV5-1 and TRBJ2-5; 9 nucleotides agree with TRBD1. CDR1 SGHRS and CDR2 YFSETQ come from the germline V gene. This CDR3 is built from 15 residues. Trimming removed 3 bases from V and 5 bases from J; junction bases left unmatched: 8. CDR3 protein: CASSSPGQGKETQYF. CDR3 coding DNA: TGCGCCAGCAGCTCACCGGGACAGGGAAAGGAGACCCAGTACTTC.

CDR3 DNA sequence: TGTGCCAGCAGCGGGAAAGGGCTAGCGGGATACAATGAGCAGTTCTTC. Translated, it gives CASSGKGLAGYNEQFF. The chain employs TRBV9 and TRBJ2-1; 9 nucleotides match TRBD2. Losses at the gene ends were 3 bases for V and 4 bases for J; bases not matched to a gene: 8. This CDR3 is built from 16 residues. CDR1 is SGDLS, CDR2 YYNGEE, per germline.

V is TRBV11-3 and J is TRBJ2-3; TRBD2 is a possible D gene (5 bases). CDR1 is SGHNT and CDR2 is YENEEA in the germline V gene. Between the trimmed V and J ends, which lost 5 bases and 10 bases, there was a span of 19 bases. The CDR3 has 14 residues. This chain's CDR3 is CASSKRTGREAQYF. The DNA for the CDR3 is TGTGCCAGCAGCAAACGGACTGGACGTGAGGCGCAGTATTTT.